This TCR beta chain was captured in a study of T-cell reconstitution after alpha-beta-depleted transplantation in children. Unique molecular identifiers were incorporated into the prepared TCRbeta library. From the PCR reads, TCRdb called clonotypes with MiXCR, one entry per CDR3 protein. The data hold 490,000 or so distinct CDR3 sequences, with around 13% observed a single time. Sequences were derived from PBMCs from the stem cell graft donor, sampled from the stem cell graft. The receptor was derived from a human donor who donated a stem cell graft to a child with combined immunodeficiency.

Here the CDR3 reads CSVERGTSGRGEQYF. DNA for the CDR3: TGCAGCGTTGAAAGGGGGACTAGCGGGAGGGGCGAGCAGTACTTC. This chain connects TRBV29-1 to TRBJ2-7, with 16 bases aligning to TRBD2. The trim removed 2 bases at V and 6 bases at J, leaving 4 bases unmatched. Germline V gene sequence: CDR1 SQVTM, CDR2 ANQGSEA. This CDR3 has 15 amino acids.